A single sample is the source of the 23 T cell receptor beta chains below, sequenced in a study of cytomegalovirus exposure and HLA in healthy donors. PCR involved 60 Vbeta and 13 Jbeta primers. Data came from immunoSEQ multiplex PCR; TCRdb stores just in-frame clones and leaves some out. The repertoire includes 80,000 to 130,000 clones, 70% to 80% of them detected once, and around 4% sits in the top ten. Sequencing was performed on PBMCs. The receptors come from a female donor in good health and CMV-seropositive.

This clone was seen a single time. In nucleotides, the CDR3 is TGCGCCAGCAGCCAAGATCAAGGAGGAACTGAAGCTTTCTTT. It translates to CASSQDQGGTEAFF. The rearrangement uses TRBV4-1 and TRBJ1-1, with no clear D. From germline, CDR1 is MGHRA and CDR2 YSYEKL. V shed 0 bases and J shed 5 bases, with 10 bases lying between them. The CDR3 is made up of 14 amino acids.

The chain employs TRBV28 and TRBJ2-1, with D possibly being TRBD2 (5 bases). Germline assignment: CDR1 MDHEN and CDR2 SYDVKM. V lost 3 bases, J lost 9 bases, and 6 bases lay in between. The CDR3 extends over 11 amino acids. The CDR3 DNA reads TGTGCCAGCAGTTTCGGACTTGAGCAGTTCTTC. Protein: CASSFGLEQFF.

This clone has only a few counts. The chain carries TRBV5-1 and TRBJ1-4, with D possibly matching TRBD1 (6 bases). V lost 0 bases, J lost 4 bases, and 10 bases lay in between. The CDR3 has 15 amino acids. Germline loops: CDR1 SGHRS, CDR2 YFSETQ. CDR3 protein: CASSLGTDYNEKLFF. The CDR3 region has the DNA TGCGCCAGCAGCTTGGGGACAGACTATAATGAAAAACTGTTTTTT.

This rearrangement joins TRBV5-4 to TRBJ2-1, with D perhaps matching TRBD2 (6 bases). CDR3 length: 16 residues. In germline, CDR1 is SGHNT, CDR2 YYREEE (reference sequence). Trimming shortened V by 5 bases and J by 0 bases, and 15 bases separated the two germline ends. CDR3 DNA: TGTGCCAGCAGTTATAAGGCCGGGAGCTCCTACAATGAGCAGTTCTTC. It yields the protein CASSYKAGSSYNEQFF.

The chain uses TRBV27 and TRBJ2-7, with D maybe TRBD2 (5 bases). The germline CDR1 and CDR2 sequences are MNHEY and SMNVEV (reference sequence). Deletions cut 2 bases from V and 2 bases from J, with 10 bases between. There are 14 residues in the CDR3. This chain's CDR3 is CASSLRPGTYEQYF. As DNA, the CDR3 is TGTGCCAGCAGTTTACGCCCGGGGACCTACGAGCAGTACTTC.

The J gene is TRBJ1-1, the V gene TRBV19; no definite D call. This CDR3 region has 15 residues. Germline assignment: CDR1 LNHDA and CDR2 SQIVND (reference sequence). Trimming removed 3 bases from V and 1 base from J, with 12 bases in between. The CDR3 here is CASSIHIRGNTEAFF. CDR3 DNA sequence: TGTGCCAGTAGTATCCACATACGAGGGAACACTGAAGCTTTCTTT. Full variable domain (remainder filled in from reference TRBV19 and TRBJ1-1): DGGITQSPKYLFRKEGQNVTLSCEQNLNHDAMYWYRQDPGQGLRLIYYSQIVNDFQKGDIAEGYSVSREKKESFPLTVTSAQKNPTAFYLCASSIHIRGNTEAFFGQGTRLTVV.

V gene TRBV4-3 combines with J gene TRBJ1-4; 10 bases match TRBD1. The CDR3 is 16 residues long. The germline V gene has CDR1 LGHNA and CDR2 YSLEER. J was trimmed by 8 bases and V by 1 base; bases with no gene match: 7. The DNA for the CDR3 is TGCGCCAGCAGCCAAGCTCTCGGGACAGGGGACGAAAAACTGTTTTTT. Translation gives CASSQALGTGDEKLFF.

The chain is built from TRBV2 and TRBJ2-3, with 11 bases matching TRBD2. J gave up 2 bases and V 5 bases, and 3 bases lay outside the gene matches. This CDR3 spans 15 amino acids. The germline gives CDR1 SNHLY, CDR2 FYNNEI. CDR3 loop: CASSLAGGNTDTQYF. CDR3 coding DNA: TGTGCCAGCAGTTTAGCGGGGGGGAACACAGATACGCAGTATTTT.

This CDR3 reads CASSLSGSGLAVISSSYEQYF. The CDR3 DNA follows: TGTGCCAGCAGTTTATCAGGTTCGGGGCTAGCGGTCATATCAAGCTCCTACGAGCAGTACTTC. The genes are TRBV27 and TRBJ2-5; 7 positions match TRBD2. The last part of the DNA fits TRBJ2-7 better; the J call may be wrong. Germline CDR1 and CDR2: MNHEY and SMNVEV (reference sequence). The CDR3 has 21 amino acids.

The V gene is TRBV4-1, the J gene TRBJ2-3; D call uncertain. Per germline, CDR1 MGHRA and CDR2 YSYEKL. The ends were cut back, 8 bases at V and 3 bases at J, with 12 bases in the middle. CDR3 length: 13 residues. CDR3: CASRAQSTDTQYF. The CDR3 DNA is TGCGCCAGCCGAGCCCAATCTACAGATACGCAGTATTTT.

The CDR3 sequence is CASSQAGGYNEQFF. CDR3 sequence (DNA): TGCGCCAGCAGCCAAGCGGGGGGGTACAATGAGCAGTTCTTC. The chain combines TRBV4-1 with TRBJ2-1; 8 bases fit TRBD2. Germline CDR1 reads MGHRA; CDR2 reads YSYEKL. V shed 1 base and J 4 bases; nucleotides not matched to a gene: 0. The CDR3 is 14 residues long.

The CDR3 loop reads CAWSVQGGPYEQYF. The DNA of the CDR3 is TGTGCCTGGAGTGTACAGGGGGGACCCTACGAGCAGTACTTC. The gene calls are TRBV30 and TRBJ2-7; TRBD1 matches at 8 bases. This CDR3 is built from 14 residues. Trimming at V came to 0 bases and at J to 2 bases, leaving 3 bases not matched to a gene. CDR1 is GTSNPN and CDR2 is SVGIG in the germline V gene (reference sequence).

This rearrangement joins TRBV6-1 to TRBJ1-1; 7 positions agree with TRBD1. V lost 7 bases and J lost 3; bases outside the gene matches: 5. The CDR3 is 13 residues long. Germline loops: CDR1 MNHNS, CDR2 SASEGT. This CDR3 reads CASNRGGDTEAFF. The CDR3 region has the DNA TGTGCCAGCAACAGGGGTGGAGACACTGAAGCTTTCTTT.

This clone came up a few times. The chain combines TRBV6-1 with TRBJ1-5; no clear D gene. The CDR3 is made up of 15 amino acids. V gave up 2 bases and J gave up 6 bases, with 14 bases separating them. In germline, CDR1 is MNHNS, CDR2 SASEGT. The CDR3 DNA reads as TGTGCCAGCAGTGAACAGAACGGAGGAACTCAGCCCCAGCATTTT. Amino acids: CASSEQNGGTQPQHF.

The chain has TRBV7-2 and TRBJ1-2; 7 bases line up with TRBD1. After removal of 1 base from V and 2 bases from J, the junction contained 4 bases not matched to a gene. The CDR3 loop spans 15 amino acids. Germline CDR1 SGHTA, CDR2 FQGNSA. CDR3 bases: TGTGCCAGCAGCTTAGTGCGGGGACAGAACTATGGCTACACCTTC. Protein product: CASSLVRGQNYGYTF.

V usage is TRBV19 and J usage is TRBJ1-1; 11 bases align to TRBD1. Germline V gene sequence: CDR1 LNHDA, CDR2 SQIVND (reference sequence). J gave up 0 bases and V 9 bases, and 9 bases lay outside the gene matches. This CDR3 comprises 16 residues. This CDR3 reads CASRAGTGGMNTEAFF. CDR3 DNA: TGTGCCAGCAGGGCCGGGACAGGGGGAATGAACACTGAAGCTTTCTTT.

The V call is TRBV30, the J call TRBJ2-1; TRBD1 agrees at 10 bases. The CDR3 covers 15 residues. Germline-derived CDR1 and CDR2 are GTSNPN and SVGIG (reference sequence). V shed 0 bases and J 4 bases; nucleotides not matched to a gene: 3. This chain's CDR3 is CAWSVRQGAYNEQFF. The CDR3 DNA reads TGTGCCTGGAGTGTACGACAGGGGGCGTACAATGAGCAGTTCTTC.

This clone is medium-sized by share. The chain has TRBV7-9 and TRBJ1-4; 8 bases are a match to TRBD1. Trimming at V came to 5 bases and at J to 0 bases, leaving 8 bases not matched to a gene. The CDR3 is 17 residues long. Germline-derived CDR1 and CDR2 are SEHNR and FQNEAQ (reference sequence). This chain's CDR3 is CASSPLWTGTTNEKLFF. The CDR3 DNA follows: TGTGCCAGCAGCCCACTGTGGACAGGGACAACTAATGAAAAACTGTTTTTT.

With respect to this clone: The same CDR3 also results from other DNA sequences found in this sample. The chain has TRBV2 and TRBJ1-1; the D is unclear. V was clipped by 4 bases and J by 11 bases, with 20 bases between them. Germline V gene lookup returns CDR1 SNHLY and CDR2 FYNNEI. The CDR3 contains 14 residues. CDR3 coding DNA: TGTGCCAGCAGTGGTAACTCCCCAAACCCGAGGGCTTTCTTT. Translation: CASSGNSPNPRAFF.

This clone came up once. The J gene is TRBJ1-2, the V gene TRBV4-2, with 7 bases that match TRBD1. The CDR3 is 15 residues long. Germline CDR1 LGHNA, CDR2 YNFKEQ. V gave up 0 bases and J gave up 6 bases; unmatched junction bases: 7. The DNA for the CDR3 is TGTGCCAGCAGCCAAGACACAGGGGCGATACATGGCTACACCTTC. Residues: CASSQDTGAIHGYTF.

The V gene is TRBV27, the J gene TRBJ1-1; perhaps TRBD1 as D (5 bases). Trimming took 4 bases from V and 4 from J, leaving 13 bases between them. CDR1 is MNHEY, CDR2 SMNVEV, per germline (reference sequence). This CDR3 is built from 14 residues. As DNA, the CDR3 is TGTGCCAGCAGTTCTCCGGGGGGACTCACTGAAGCTTTCTTT. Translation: CASSSPGGLTEAFF.

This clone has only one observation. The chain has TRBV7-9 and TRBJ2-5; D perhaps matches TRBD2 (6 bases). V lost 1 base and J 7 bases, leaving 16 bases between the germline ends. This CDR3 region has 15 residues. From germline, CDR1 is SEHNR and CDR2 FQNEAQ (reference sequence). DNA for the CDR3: TGTGCCAGCAGCTTAGTCGGGGGAGAGAGAGGGACCCAGTACTTC. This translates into CASSLVGGERGTQYF. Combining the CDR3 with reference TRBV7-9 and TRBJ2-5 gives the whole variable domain DTGVSQNPRHKITKRGQNVTFRCDPISEHNRLYWYRQTLGQGPEFLTYFQNEAQLEKSRLLSDRFSAERPKGSFSTLEIQRTEQGDSAMYLCASSLVGGERGTQYFGPGTRLLVL.

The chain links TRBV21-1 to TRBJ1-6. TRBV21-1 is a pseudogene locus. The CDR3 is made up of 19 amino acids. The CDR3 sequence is CASSKRGPAGSSYNSPLHF. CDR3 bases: TGTGCCAGCAGCAAAAGGGGACCGGCGGGGAGCTCCTATAATTCACCCCTCCACTTT.